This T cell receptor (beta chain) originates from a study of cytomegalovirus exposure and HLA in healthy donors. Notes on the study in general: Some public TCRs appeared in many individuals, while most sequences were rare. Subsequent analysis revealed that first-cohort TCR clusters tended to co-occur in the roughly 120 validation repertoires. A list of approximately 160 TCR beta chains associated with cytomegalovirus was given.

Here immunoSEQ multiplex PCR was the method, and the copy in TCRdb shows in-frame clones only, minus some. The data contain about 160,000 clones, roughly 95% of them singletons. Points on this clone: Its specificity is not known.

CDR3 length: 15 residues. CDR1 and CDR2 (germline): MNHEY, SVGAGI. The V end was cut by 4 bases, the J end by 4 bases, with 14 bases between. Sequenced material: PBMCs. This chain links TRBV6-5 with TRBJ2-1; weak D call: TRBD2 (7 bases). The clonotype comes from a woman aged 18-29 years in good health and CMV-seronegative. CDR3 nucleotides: TGTGCCAGCAGTTCCCGGGGGGCACCTTACAATGAGCAGTTCTTC. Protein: CASSSRGAPYNEQFF.